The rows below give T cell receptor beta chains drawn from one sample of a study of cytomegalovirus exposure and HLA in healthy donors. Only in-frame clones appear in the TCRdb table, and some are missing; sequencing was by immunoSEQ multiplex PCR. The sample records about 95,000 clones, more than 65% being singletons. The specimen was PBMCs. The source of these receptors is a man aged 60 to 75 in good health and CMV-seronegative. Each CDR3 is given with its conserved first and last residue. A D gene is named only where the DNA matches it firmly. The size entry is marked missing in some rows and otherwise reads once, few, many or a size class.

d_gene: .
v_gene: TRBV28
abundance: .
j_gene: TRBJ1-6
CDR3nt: TGTGCCAGCAGTCGGGGACTGCCCGGAGATGGTTCACCCCTCCACTTT
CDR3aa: CASSRGLPGDGSPLHF

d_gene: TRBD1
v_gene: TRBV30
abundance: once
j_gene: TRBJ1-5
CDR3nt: TGTGCCTGGAAGGGACAGGGACCCAATCAGCCCCAGCATTTT
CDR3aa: CAWKGQGPNQPQHF

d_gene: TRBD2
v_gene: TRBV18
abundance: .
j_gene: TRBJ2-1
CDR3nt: TGTGCCAGCTCACCTCTCCAAATGCGGGAGGGTTCCTACAATGAGCAGTTCTTC
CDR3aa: CASSPLQMREGSYNEQFF

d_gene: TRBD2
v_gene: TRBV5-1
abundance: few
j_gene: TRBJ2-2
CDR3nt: TGCGCCAGCAGCTTGGCCACTAGCGGGATCAACACCGGGGAGCTGTTTTTT
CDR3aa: CASSLATSGINTGELFF

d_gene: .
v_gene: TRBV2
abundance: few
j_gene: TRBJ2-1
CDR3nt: TGTGCCAGCAATGGGGGGGGGCGCTACAATGAGCAGTTCTTC
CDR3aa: CASNGGGRYNEQFF

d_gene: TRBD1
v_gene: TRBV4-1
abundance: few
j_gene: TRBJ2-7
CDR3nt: TGCGCCAGCAGCCTTACAGGGGGCTCCTACGAGCAGTACTTC
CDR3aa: CASSLTGGSYEQYF

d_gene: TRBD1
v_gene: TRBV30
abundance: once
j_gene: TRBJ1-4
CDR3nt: TGTGCCTGGGACTTGGGGACAGGGGATGAAAAACTGTTTTTT
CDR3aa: CAWDLGTGDEKLFF

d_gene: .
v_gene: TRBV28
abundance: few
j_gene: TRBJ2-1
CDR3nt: TGTGCCAGCAGGGGTAGCGTCTTCAATGAGCAGTTCTTC
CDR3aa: CASRGSVFNEQFF

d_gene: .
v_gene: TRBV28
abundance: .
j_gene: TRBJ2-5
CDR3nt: TGTGCCAGCAGTCAGAGGGGGGAGACCCAGTACTTC
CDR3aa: CASSQRGETQYF

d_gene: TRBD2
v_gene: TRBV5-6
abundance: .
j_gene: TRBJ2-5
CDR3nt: TGTGCCAGCAGCTTGTCTGGTCTTGCGGGGGGTCTGGGGACCCAGTACTTC
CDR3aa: CASSLSGLAGGLGTQYF

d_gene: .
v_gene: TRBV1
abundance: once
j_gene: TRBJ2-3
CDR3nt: TGCACCAGCAGACAACCTGACGGACTAGCGGGAGATACGCAGTATTTT
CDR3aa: CTSRQPDGLAGDTQYF

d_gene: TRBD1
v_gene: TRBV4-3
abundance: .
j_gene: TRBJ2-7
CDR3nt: TGCGCCAGCAGCCAAGATTGGGGTGGGACAGTCTACGAGCAGTACTTC
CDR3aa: CASSQDWGGTVYEQYF

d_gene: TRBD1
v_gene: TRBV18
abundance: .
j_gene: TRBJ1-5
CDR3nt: TGTGCCAGCTCACCAAATGCAGGGGGACAGCCCCAGCATTTT
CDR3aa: CASSPNAGGQPQHF

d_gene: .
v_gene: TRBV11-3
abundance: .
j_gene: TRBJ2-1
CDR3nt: TGTGCCAGCAGCACTAGGGCGGGCAGGAGCGATGAGCAGTTCTTC
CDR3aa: CASSTRAGRSDEQFF

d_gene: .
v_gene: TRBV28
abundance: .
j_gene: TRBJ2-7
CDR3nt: TGTGCCAGCAGTGTCAACAGGGTTGGCGAGCAGTACTTC
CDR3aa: CASSVNRVGEQYF

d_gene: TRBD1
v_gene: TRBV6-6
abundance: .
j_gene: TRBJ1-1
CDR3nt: TGTGCCAGCAGTTTCGCCGGGACAGGGAACACTGAAGCTTTCTTT
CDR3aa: CASSFAGTGNTEAFF

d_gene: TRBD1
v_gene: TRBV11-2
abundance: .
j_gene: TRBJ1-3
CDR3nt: TGTGCCAGCAGCTTAGATTGGGGACAGGCATCTGGAAACACCATATATTTT
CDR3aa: CASSLDWGQASGNTIYF

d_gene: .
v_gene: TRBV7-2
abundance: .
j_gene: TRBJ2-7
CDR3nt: TGTGCCAGCAGCGGCGGCGGGCAGGCCCAGTACGAGCAGTACTTC
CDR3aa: CASSGGGQAQYEQYF

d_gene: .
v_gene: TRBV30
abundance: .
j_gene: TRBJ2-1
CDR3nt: TGTGCCTGGAGTGGTTTCATGGCCGATCATTACAATGAGCAGTTCTTC
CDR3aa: CAWSGFMADHYNEQFF

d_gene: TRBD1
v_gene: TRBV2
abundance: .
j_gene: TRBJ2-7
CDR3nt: TGTGCCAGCAGCTTAAGGACAGGGGGCACGGCTTCGCGACAGTACTTC
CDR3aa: CASSLRTGGTASRQYF

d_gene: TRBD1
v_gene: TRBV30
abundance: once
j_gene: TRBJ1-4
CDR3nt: TGTGCCTCGGGACAGTCTAATGAAAAACTGTTTTTT
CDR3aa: CASGQSNEKLFF

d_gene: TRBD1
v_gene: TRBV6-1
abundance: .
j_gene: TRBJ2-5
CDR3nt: TGTGCCAGCAGTGTGCCCCGTGACAGGGAAAGGAGGATGCAGTACTTC
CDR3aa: CASSVPRDRERRMQYF

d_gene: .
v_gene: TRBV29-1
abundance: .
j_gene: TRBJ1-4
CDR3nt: TGCAGCGTTTCGGTCGGAACTAATGAAAAACTGTTTTTT
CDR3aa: CSVSVGTNEKLFF

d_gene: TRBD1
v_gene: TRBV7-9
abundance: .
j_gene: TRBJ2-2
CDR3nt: TGTGCCAGCAGCTTTTCTACAGGGGACACCGGGGAGCTGTTTTTT
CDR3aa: CASSFSTGDTGELFF

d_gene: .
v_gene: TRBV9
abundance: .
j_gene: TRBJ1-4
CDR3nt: TGTGCCAGCAGCCCACTAATGAGCGGGGATGAAAAACTGTTTTTT
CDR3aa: CASSPLMSGDEKLFF

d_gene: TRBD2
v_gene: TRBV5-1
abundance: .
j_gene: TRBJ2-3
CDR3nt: TGCGCCAGCAGCTTGGGGCTAGCGGAAGATACGCAGTATTTT
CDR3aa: CASSLGLAEDTQYF

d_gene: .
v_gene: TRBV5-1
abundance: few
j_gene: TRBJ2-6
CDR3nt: TGCGCCAGCAGGATCAGGTCTGGGGCCAACGTCCTGACTTTC
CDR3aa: CASRIRSGANVLTF

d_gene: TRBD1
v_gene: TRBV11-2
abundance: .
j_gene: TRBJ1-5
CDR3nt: TGTGCCAGCAGCTTGGGACAGGAGAATCAGCCCCAGCATTTT
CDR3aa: CASSLGQENQPQHF

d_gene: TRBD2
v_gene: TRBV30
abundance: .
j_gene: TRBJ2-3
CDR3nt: TGTGCCTCGCCTACTAGCGCGAACACAGATACGCAGTATTTT
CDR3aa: CASPTSANTDTQYF

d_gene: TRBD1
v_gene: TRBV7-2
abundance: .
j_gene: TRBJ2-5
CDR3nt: TGTGCCAGCAGCTCAACACAGGGGAAAGAGACCCAGTACTTC
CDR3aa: CASSSTQGKETQYF

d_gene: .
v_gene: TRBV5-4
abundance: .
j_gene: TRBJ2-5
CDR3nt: TGTGCCAGCAGCTTGCCCTTACAAGAGACCCAGTACTTC
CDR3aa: CASSLPLQETQYF

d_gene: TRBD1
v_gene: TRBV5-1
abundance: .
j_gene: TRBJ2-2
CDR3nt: TGCGCCAGCAGCTTGGAGGGACAGGGAGTGCCGGCCGGGGAGCTGTTTTTT
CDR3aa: CASSLEGQGVPAGELFF

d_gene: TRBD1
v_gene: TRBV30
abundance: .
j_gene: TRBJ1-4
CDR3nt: TGTGCCTGGAGTCTCCGGGGGACAGTGGAACTGTTTTTT
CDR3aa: CAWSLRGTVELFF

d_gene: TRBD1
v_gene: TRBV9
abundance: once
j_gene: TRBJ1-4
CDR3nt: TGTGCCAGCAGCGTACATGGACAGGGGGAGGGTGGTGAAAAACTGTTTTTT
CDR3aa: CASSVHGQGEGGEKLFF

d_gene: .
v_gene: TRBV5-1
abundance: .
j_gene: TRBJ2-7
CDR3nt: TGCGCCAGCAGCTTGACCGGGACACCACTCTACGAGCAGTACTTC
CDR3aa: CASSLTGTPLYEQYF

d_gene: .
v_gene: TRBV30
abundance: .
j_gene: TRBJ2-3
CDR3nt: TGTGCCTGGGAGATCACAGATACGCAGTATTTT
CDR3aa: CAWEITDTQYF

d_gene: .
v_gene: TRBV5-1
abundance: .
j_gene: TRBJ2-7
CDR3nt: TGCGCCAGCAGCTCCAACGCGGGCTCTCGGGAGCAGTACTTC
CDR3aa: CASSSNAGSREQYF

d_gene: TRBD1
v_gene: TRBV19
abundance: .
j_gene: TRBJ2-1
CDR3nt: TGTGCCAGTAGCGTCGAGACAGGGGCCTACAATGAGCAGTTCTTC
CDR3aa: CASSVETGAYNEQFF

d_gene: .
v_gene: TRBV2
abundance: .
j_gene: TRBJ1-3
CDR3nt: TGTGCCAGCACCTCCGCTCGACAATCTGGAAACACCATATATTTT
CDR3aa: CASTSARQSGNTIYF

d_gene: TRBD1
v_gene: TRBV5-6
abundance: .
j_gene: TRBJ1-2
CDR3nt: TGTGCCAGCAGCCCGATGGGACAGGGGGTAGGGAATGGCTACACCTTC
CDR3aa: CASSPMGQGVGNGYTF

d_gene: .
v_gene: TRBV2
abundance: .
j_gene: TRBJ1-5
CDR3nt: TGTGCCAGCAACTTGGGGGCTCAGCCCCAGCATTTT
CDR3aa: CASNLGAQPQHF

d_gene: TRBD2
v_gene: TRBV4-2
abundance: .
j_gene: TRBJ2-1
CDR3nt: TGTGCCAGCAGCCAAACCGGGACTAGTTATGAGCAGTTCTTC
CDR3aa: CASSQTGTSYEQFF

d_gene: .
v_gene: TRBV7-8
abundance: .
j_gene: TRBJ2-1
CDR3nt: TGTGCCAGCAGCTTAGTTCTCGCGGAGGCCGCACAGTTCTTC
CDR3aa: CASSLVLAEAAQFF

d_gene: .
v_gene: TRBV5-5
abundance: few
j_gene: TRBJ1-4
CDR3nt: TGTGCCAGCAGCTTGGCAGGGTTGGGTGAAAAACTGTTTTTT
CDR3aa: CASSLAGLGEKLFF

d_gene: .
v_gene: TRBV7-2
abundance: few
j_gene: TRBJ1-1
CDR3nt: TGTGCCAGCAGCTTATATTTTGGGGGGGACACTGAAGCTTTCTTT
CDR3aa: CASSLYFGGDTEAFF

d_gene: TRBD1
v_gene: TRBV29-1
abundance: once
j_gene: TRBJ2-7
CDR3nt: TGCAGCGTTGAAGGGGGGACAGCTTCCTACGAGCAGTACTTC
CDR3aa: CSVEGGTASYEQYF

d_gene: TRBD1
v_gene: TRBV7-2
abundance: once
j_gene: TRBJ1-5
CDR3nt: TGTGCCAGCAGCCCCAGGACAGGGGGCGATCAGCCCCAGCATTTT
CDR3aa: CASSPRTGGDQPQHF